One and the same sample provided the 19 T cell receptor beta chains below, sequenced in a study of Ad26.COV2.S vaccination and SARS-CoV-2 variants (dated by TCRdb to the early 2020s). Library method: the immunoSEQ multiplex PCR assay. The immuneACCESS repertoire file appears here via TCRdb, limited to in-frame rearrangements. These files lack a portion of the clones; in checked studies, under half of the deficit traces to unresolved V genes, and the cause of the others is not known. For this sample there are some 390,000 clones; 80% to 90% appear just once. Under 4% of the sample is held by the ten biggest clonotypes. Per the publication, the treatment or condition label means: about 20 received Ad26.COV2.S at low or high dose, single or two shots; about five received placebo; per-sample allocation not given. Repertoires of vaccine and placebo recipients were sequenced from samples taken on day 63 after the first injection.

Material: peripheral blood, obtained in a trial of Ad26.COV2.S vaccine versus placebo. The source is a person between 18 and 59 years old who received the Ad26.COV2.S COVID-19 vaccine or a placebo.

The gene calls are TRBV7-9 and TRBJ2-2; D call uncertain. The germline V gene encodes CDR1 SEHNR and CDR2 FQNEAQ (reference sequence). With 5 bases removed from V and 0 bases from J, the gap between germline ends came to 10 bases. This CDR3 spans 15 amino acids. DNA for the CDR3: TGTGCCAGCAGCCGTACTGGGCCGAACACCGGGGAGCTGTTTTTT. Translation: CASSRTGPNTGELFF.

The CDR3, as DNA: TGTGCCAGCTTCCAGGACAGGGGAATGAACACTGAAGCTTTCTTT. Residues: CASFQDRGMNTEAFF. This chain connects TRBV27 to TRBJ1-1; 9 nucleotides line up with TRBD1. Germline V gene sequence: CDR1 MNHEY, CDR2 SMNVEV (reference sequence). The trim removed 8 bases at V and 0 bases at J, leaving 7 bases unmatched. The CDR3 totals 15 residues.

About this clone itself: Other nucleotide sequences from this sample produce the same CDR3. The chain employs TRBV5-4 and TRBJ1-1; D is ambiguous. The CDR3 sequence is 11 residues long. V was pared by 2 bases and J by 4 bases, with 3 bases between. Germline values: CDR1 SGHNT, CDR2 YYREEE (reference sequence). CDR3 sequence reads: CASSLGTEAFF. The CDR3 coding sequence is TGTGCCAGCAGCTTAGGCACTGAAGCTTTCTTT.

The rearrangement uses TRBV10-3 and TRBJ1-6; D not resolved. This CDR3 is built from 14 residues. Trimming left V 4 bases short and J 10 bases short, with 14 bases between. Per the germline V gene, CDR1 is ENHRY and CDR2 is SYGVKD. CDR3 in amino acids: CAISGARERSPLHF. CDR3 DNA sequence: TGTGCCATCAGTGGGGCGAGGGAACGGTCACCCCTCCACTTT.

This sequence joins TRBV5-8 and TRBJ1-2; D not resolved. Germline lookup yields CDR1 SGHTS and CDR2 YDEGEE. Deletions cut 6 bases from V and 4 bases from J, with 19 bases between. The CDR3 is 15 amino acids. The CDR3 DNA reads TGTGCCAGCACCCTGACATTTCCCTCGTTCTATGGCTACACCTTC. Protein sequence: CASTLTFPSFYGYTF.

This sequence joins TRBV5-6 and TRBJ1-1, with D uncertain. Looked up from germline, CDR1 is SGHDT and CDR2 is YYEEEE. Between the trimmed V and J ends, which lost 1 base and 1 base, there was a span of 5 bases. The CDR3 contains 13 residues. The CDR3 protein is CASSLSENTEAFF. The CDR3 coding sequence is TGTGCCAGCAGCTTGTCGGAGAACACTGAAGCTTTCTTT.

This clone was observed a single time. CDR3 coding DNA: TGCGCCAGCAGCCAGCCGGGACGGGCGGATGGCTACACCTTC. This sequence encodes CASSQPGRADGYTF. The chain recombines TRBV4-1 with TRBJ1-2, with D possibly matching TRBD1 (5 bases). The CDR3 has 14 residues. V dropped 3 bases and J dropped 6 bases, with 14 bases sitting between them. In germline, CDR1 is MGHRA, CDR2 YSYEKL.

V usage is TRBV4-2 and J usage is TRBJ1-1; 7 nucleotides agree with TRBD1. The CDR3 is made up of 16 amino acids. After removal of 2 bases from V and 0 bases from J, the junction contained 6 bases not matched to a gene. Germline CDR1 and CDR2: LGHNA and YNFKEQ. The CDR3, as DNA: TGTGCCAGCAGCCAATTGTACAGGGGTATGAACACTGAAGCTTTCTTT. Protein product: CASSQLYRGMNTEAFF.

The chain employs TRBV6-5 and TRBJ2-3; TRBD1 matches at 8 bases. After removal of 5 bases from V and 4 bases from J, the junction contained 8 bases not matched to a gene. This CDR3 contains 15 residues. Germline V gene sequence: CDR1 MNHEY, CDR2 SVGAGI. The CDR3 loop is CASSRGQGGSDTQYF. The CDR3 nucleotides are TGTGCCAGCAGTCGTGGACAGGGTGGATCAGATACGCAGTATTTT.

This clone was counted once. The chain employs TRBV6-5 and TRBJ2-1; TRBD1 agrees at 10 bases. Germline trimming cut 7 bases from V and 3 bases from J; bases unmatched to any gene: 3. From germline, CDR1 is MNHEY and CDR2 SVGAGI. The CDR3 is 14 residues long. The CDR3 spells CASKWDRGYNEQFF. The CDR3 bases are TGTGCCAGCAAATGGGACAGGGGCTACAATGAGCAGTTCTTC.

The V gene is TRBV29-1, the J gene TRBJ1-6; the match to TRBD1 covers 8 bases. J was trimmed by 9 bases and V by 6 bases; bases with no gene match: 7. Germline loops: CDR1 SQVTM, CDR2 ANQGSEA. The CDR3 sequence is 13 residues long. The CDR3 protein is CSVRTGKGSPLHF. CDR3 nucleotides: TGCAGCGTCCGGACAGGGAAAGGTTCACCCCTCCACTTT.

The chain links TRBV7-6 to TRBJ2-1; 11 positions agree with TRBD2. Per the germline V gene, CDR1 is SGHVS and CDR2 is FNYEAQ. This CDR3 has 12 amino acids. V lost 4 bases to trimming and J lost 14 bases; unmatched junction nucleotides: 4. CDR3 in amino acids: CASSSGLADKFF. In nucleotides, the CDR3 is TGTGCCAGCAGCTCGGGACTAGCGGACAAGTTCTTC.

This chain connects TRBV3-1 (or the pseudogene TRBV3-2) to TRBJ1-1, with TRBD1 matching 9 bases. V lost 2 bases, J lost 0 bases, and 7 bases stayed unmatched. This CDR3 spans 17 amino acids. From germline, CDR1 is LGHDT and CDR2 YNNKEL (reference sequence). Written as DNA, the CDR3 is TGTGCCAGCAGCCAAACAGGGGGCACCGGTTTGAACACTGAAGCTTTCTTT. Translation gives CASSQTGGTGLNTEAFF.

V and J are TRBV6-1 and TRBJ1-6; 9 positions agree with TRBD1. Germline CDR1 and CDR2: MNHNS and SASEGT. The length of the CDR3 is 17 residues. V was clipped by 4 bases and J by 1 base; unmatched bases: 5. DNA of the CDR3: TGTGCCAGCAGTGCGGACAGGGGAGGGTCCTATAATTCACCCCTCCACTTT. This gives the protein CASSADRGGSYNSPLHF.

V gene TRBV4-3 combines with J gene TRBJ2-2; D may be TRBD1 (5 bases). The germline V gene has CDR1 LGHNA and CDR2 YSLEER. The length of the CDR3 is 15 residues. Trimming removed 4 bases at V and 5 bases at J, with 14 bases between. The CDR3 DNA follows: TGCGCCAGCAGCCCTGAGTGGGGCTGGACCGGGGAGCTGTTTTTT. It yields the protein CASSPEWGWTGELFF.

The chain carries TRBV12-3 or TRBV12-4 and TRBJ2-3, with unresolved D. The CDR3 sequence is 11 residues long. V lost 5 bases and J 6 bases, leaving 6 bases between the germline ends. The CDR3 bases are TGTGCCAGCAGTACCGATGATACGCAGTATTTT. Translation: CASSTDDTQYF.

About this clone itself: This specimen includes other DNA sequences encoding the same CDR3. The chain employs TRBV5-8 and TRBJ1-4, with D unclear. The germline V gene has CDR1 SGHTS and CDR2 YDEGEE. Trimming left V 5 bases short and J 7 bases short, with 9 bases between. The CDR3 is 12 amino acids. The CDR3 protein is CASSRLGEKLFF. The CDR3 coding sequence is TGTGCCAGCAGTAGACTAGGTGAAAAACTGTTTTTT.

The chain couples TRBV9 to TRBJ1-2; weak D call: TRBD1 (5 bases). The CDR3 is made up of 14 amino acids. CDR1 is SGDLS, CDR2 YYNGEE, per germline. Trimming left V 6 bases short and J 0 bases short, with 12 bases between. Here the CDR3 DNA reads TGTGCCAGCATGCGACAGACTACTAACTATGGCTACACCTTC. This encodes CASMRQTTNYGYTF.

The chain combines TRBV7-9 with TRBJ1-5; D is unresolved. The CDR3 is 14 amino acids. With 5 bases removed from V and 3 bases from J, the gap between germline ends came to 11 bases. Germline lookup yields CDR1 SEHNR and CDR2 FQNEAQ (reference sequence). The CDR3: CASSQDGYNQPQHF. CDR3 DNA sequence: TGTGCCAGCAGCCAGGACGGTTACAATCAGCCCCAGCATTTT.